These 15 T cell receptor beta chains were all obtained from the same sample, sequenced in a study of blood T cell repertoires in COVID-19. Clones were sequenced by immunoSEQ multiplex PCR, and TCRdb holds only the in-frame ones, with some missing. Counted here are about 75,000 clones, more than 65% occurring once; the ten biggest clones make up less than 5.5%. The specimen was peripheral blood. The receptors originated from a woman aged 80 or over with active or convalescent COVID-19.

The V and J genes are TRBV6-5 and TRBJ2-1; weak D call: TRBD2 (6 bases). Trimming removed 6 bases at V and 7 bases at J, with 16 bases between. CDR1 is MNHEY, CDR2 SVGAGI, per germline. The CDR3 is made up of 14 amino acids. The CDR3 DNA is TGTGCCAGCAGCGAGGGGACTCCCATTAATGAGCAGTTCTTC. This sequence encodes CASSEGTPINEQFF.

The rearrangement links TRBV6-5 to TRBJ2-5, with a possible D match to TRBD2 (7 bases). The V gene's germline CDR1 is MNHEY and CDR2 SVGAGI. With 2 bases removed from V and 1 base from J, the gap between germline ends came to 8 bases. The CDR3 loop spans 14 amino acids. The CDR3 DNA reads as TGTGCCAGCAGTTACCGGGGGGCCCAAGAGACCCAGTACTTC. Amino acid sequence: CASSYRGAQETQYF.

This clone occurred a few times. The chain is built from TRBV4-2 and TRBJ1-6; 7 nucleotides align to TRBD1. J lost 0 bases, V lost 5 bases, and 4 bases had no gene match. The CDR3 is 16 residues long. Germline V gene data show CDR1 as LGHNA and CDR2 as YNFKEQ. This chain's CDR3 is CASSDRVTSYNSPLHF. The CDR3 DNA reads as TGTGCCAGCAGCGACAGGGTGACCTCCTATAATTCACCCCTCCACTTT.

V gene TRBV19 combines with J gene TRBJ2-7; 12 nucleotides line up with TRBD2. Trimming cost V 3 bases and J 4 bases; bases outside gene matches: 1. Per germline, CDR1 LNHDA and CDR2 SQIVND (reference sequence). This CDR3 comprises 14 residues. The CDR3 nucleotides are TGTGCCAGTAGTATTCTAGCGGGAGGGTACGAGCAGTACTTC. Protein sequence: CASSILAGGYEQYF.

The V call is TRBV18, the J call TRBJ1-2, with a possible D match to TRBD1 (6 bases). V lost 0 bases to trimming and J lost 3 bases, with 11 bases between them. Germline V gene lookup returns CDR1 KGHSH and CDR2 LQKENI. The CDR3 length is 15 residues. The CDR3 nucleotides are TGTGCCAGCTCACCACCGGCAGGGGATTACTATGGCTACACCTTC. It translates to CASSPPAGDYYGYTF. Based on the CDR3 plus reference TRBV18 and TRBJ1-2, the full variable domain is NAGVMQNPRHLVRRRGQEARLRCSPMKGHSHVYWYRQLPEEGLKFMVYLQKENIIDESGMPKERFSAEFPKEGPSILRIQQVVRGDSAAYFCASSPPAGDYYGYTFGSGTRLTVV.

The gene calls are TRBV19 and TRBJ2-2; TRBD2 agrees at 10 bases. The CDR3 has 17 residues. V trimming: 3 bases; J trimming: 2 bases; junction bases outside the gene matches: 6. Germline V gives CDR1 LNHDA, CDR2 SQIVND (reference sequence). This chain's CDR3 is CASSMSTSGVNTGELFF. CDR3 coding DNA: TGTGCCAGTAGTATGAGTACTAGCGGGGTTAACACCGGGGAGCTGTTTTTT.

This CDR3 is CASRSSGGNEQFF. The CDR3 nucleotides are TGTGCCAGCAGATCTAGCGGGGGTAATGAGCAGTTCTTC. The chain is built from TRBV6-5 and TRBJ2-1; 10 bases line up with TRBD2. The CDR3 has 13 residues. Germline lookup yields CDR1 MNHEY and CDR2 SVGAGI. V trimming: 6 bases; J trimming: 7 bases; junction bases outside the gene matches: 3.

The chain carries TRBV19 and TRBJ1-3, with 9 bases lining up with TRBD1. V lost 4 bases, J lost 2 bases, and 9 bases stayed unmatched. Germline V lookup: CDR1 LNHDA, CDR2 SQIVND (reference sequence). The CDR3 extends over 17 amino acids. The CDR3 DNA reads TGTGCCAGTAGTAGCGCCGGACAGGGGCGCGCTGGAAACACCATATATTTT. Amino acid sequence: CASSSAGQGRAGNTIYF.

Of note for this clone: The DNA is left out, because the CDR3 cannot be placed on it with certainty; the CDR3 is given as TCRdb lists it. CDR3 protein: CTSSPHTNYRCEAFF. The chain joins TRBV1 to TRBJ1-1; the table's TRBD1 call for D was not verified on the DNA. TRBV1 is a pseudogene. A total of 15 residues make up the CDR3, ends included.

This clone was seen only once. The chain is built from TRBV19 and TRBJ2-1, with 8 positions matching TRBD2. Germline V lookup: CDR1 LNHDA, CDR2 SQIVND (reference sequence). The CDR3 contains 18 residues. V trimming: 1 base; J trimming: 4 bases; junction bases outside the gene matches: 12. Written as DNA, the CDR3 is TGTGCCAGTAGTATAGCTCCCCCGGTAGCGGGATGGTACAATGAGCAGTTCTTC. As protein: CASSIAPPVAGWYNEQFF.

This clone was found many times. V usage is TRBV5-6 and J usage is TRBJ2-7, with 11 bases identical to TRBD2. Per germline, CDR1 SGHDT and CDR2 YYEEEE. Trimming at V came to 2 bases and at J to 2 bases, leaving 9 bases not matched to a gene. The CDR3 is made up of 17 amino acids. The CDR3 spells CASSLLAGDFIPYEQYF. In DNA form, the CDR3 reads TGTGCCAGCAGCTTACTAGCGGGAGACTTTATCCCCTACGAGCAGTACTTC.

This rearrangement joins TRBV20-1 to TRBJ2-3; the match to TRBD2 covers 7 bases. CDR3 length: 14 amino acids. Germline CDR1 is DFQATT and CDR2 is SNEGSKA (reference sequence). V trimming: 3 bases; J trimming: 4 bases; junction bases outside the gene matches: 7. CDR3 DNA sequence: TGCAGTGCTAGTGGGGGGGAGAGCTCAGATACGCAGTATTTT. Its translation: CSASGGESSDTQYF.

This clone was seen a few times. This sequence joins TRBV2 and TRBJ2-1; a weak D match, TRBD1 (6 bases). V was shortened by 3 bases and J by 9 bases, with 12 bases between the two germline ends. The CDR3 runs to 13 residues. Germline V gene data show CDR1 as SNHLY and CDR2 as FYNNEI. The CDR3 region is CASSDPRGSEQFF. The CDR3 region has the DNA TGTGCCAGCAGTGACCCCAGGGGTAGTGAGCAGTTCTTC.

The chain links TRBV19 to TRBJ2-1; D possibly corresponds to TRBD1 (5 bases). V was trimmed by 7 bases and J by 4 bases, leaving 17 bases between them. Germline V lookup: CDR1 LNHDA, CDR2 SQIVND (reference sequence). This CDR3 has 15 residues. The CDR3 DNA reads TGTGCCAGTACCCGTGGGCAGGGAAGTTACAATGAGCAGTTCTTC. This sequence encodes CASTRGQGSYNEQFF.

This rearrangement joins TRBV5-5 to TRBJ2-3, with 10 bases that match TRBD2. V was pared by 2 bases and J by 2 bases, with 11 bases of the junction left unmatched. Germline CDR1 and CDR2: SGHKS and YYEKEE (reference sequence). The CDR3 totals 18 residues. CDR3 in DNA: TGTGCCAGCAGCTTTCCTAGCGGGAGTAATCGGGACACAGATACGCAGTATTTT. Its protein is CASSFPSGSNRDTDTQYF.